These 20 T cell receptor beta chains originate from one sample sequenced in a study of glioma-infiltrating T cells. Amplification of TCR alpha and beta CDR3 regions from RNA used iRepertoire nested multiplex PCR. TCRdb called the multiplex PCR reads again in MiXCR, with one record for every CDR3 protein. The sample comprises about 190,000 distinct CDR3 sequences, 32% of which are singletons, and 20% to 25% rests with the top ten. Sequencing used glioma tissue, nonneoplastic brain tissue, or PBMCs (not recorded which). The receptors originated from a human donor with low-grade glioma or glioblastoma, undergoing nonglioma brain surgery, or in good health (not recorded which).

This clonotype was seen many times. V usage is TRBV7-2 and J usage is TRBJ2-5; D remains ambiguous. CDR1 and CDR2 (germline): SGHTA, FQGNSA. This CDR3 has 13 amino acids. Trimming shortened V by 5 bases and J by 5 bases, and 12 bases separated the two germline ends. Here the CDR3 DNA reads TGTGCCAGCAGCACAAACTCAGTGGAGACCCAGTACTTC. This translates into CASSTNSVETQYF. Filled out from reference TRBV7-2 and TRBJ2-5, the complete variable domain reads GAGVSQSPSNKVTEKGKDVELRCDPISGHTALYWYRQSLGQGLEFLIYFQGNSAPDKSGLPSDRFSAERTGGSVSTLTIQRTQQEDSAVYLCASSTNSVETQYFGPGTRLLVL.

This clonotype was recorded at least ten times. The chain employs TRBV18 and TRBJ2-3; D might be TRBD1 or TRBD2, each matching 5 bases. The V gene lost 2 bases and the J gene lost 7 bases, with 7 bases spanning the gap. The CDR3 runs to 12 residues. CDR1 is KGHSH and CDR2 is LQKENI in the germline V gene. CDR3 in DNA: TGTGCCAGCTCACCAGAGGGGCATACGCAGTATTTT. It is translated as CASSPEGHTQYF.

The J gene is TRBJ2-7, the V gene TRBV11-2, with 7 bases identical to TRBD2. Per germline, CDR1 SGHAT and CDR2 FQNNGV. V dropped 3 bases and J dropped 3; count of bases not matched to a gene: 5. The CDR3 runs 14 residues. CDR3 bases: TGTGCCAGCAGCTTCGGGGGGTTGAACTACGAGCAGTACTTC. The encoded protein is CASSFGGLNYEQYF.

The CDR3 bases are TGCGCCAGCAGCTTGTTTCCTAATGAAAAACTGTTTTTT. It specifies CASSLFPNEKLFF. The gene calls are TRBV5-1 and TRBJ1-4, with no clear D. Trimming left V 1 base short and J 3 bases short, with 4 bases between. The germline CDR1 and CDR2 sequences are SGHRS and YFSETQ. The CDR3 spans 13 residues.

This clonotype was recorded a few times. The chain is built from TRBV7-2 and TRBJ2-4, with 9 bases identical to TRBD2. There are 14 residues in the CDR3. After removal of 5 bases from V and 5 bases from J, the junction contained 4 bases not matched to a gene. In germline, CDR1 is SGHTA, CDR2 FQGNSA. The CDR3 DNA sequence: TGTGCCAGCAGCCCTGGACTAGCGCAAAACATTCAGTACTTC. The encoded protein is CASSPGLAQNIQYF.

This chain links TRBV5-1 with TRBJ2-7; D call uncertain. Trimming left V 2 bases short and J 9 bases short, with 24 bases between. The germline CDR1 and CDR2 sequences are SGHRS and YFSETQ. The length of the CDR3 is 16 residues. The CDR3 bases are TGCGCCAGCAGCTTACAAGAACGGATTACGAGTTCGGGGCAGTACTTC. Translating gives CASSLQERITSSGQYF.

This clonotype was picked up many times. The chain joins TRBV7-9 to TRBJ1-1; D is unclear. The V end lost 1 base, the J end lost 0 bases, and 9 bases lay between the germline ends. The CDR3 runs to 15 residues. Looked up from germline, CDR1 is SEHNR and CDR2 is FQNEAQ (reference sequence). CDR3 DNA: TGTGCCAGCAGCTTAGGAGAACAGTTGAACACTGAAGCTTTCTTT. It encodes CASSLGEQLNTEAFF.

About this clonotype: With a much larger clone just one base away, this may be a read error. The V gene is TRBV3-1, the J gene TRBJ2-1, with D possibly TRBD2 on 6 matching bases. V lost 7 bases and J 1 base, leaving 14 bases between the germline ends. The CDR3 totals 15 residues. Germline CDR1 and CDR2: LGHDT and YNNKEL (reference sequence). For the CDR3, the DNA is TGTGCCAGCATCCTGGGCGGGAATTCCTACAATGAGCAGTTCTTC. It yields the protein CASILGGNSYNEQFF.

The chain combines TRBV6-2 or TRBV6-3 with TRBJ2-7; 9 nucleotides match TRBD2. The CDR3 covers 15 residues. J gave up 3 bases and V 0 bases, and 3 bases lay outside the gene matches. Germline-derived CDR1 and CDR2 are MNHEY and SVGEGT. This CDR3 is CASSYSTSGIYEQYF. The CDR3 DNA is TGTGCCAGCAGTTACTCGACTAGCGGAATCTACGAGCAGTACTTC.

The genes are TRBV3-1 and TRBJ2-1; D may match TRBD1 or TRBD2 (5 bases each). The CDR3 extends over 16 amino acids. The V gene's germline CDR1 is LGHDT and CDR2 YNNKEL (reference sequence). V gave up 3 bases and J gave up 3 bases, with 15 bases separating them. The DNA of the CDR3 is TGTGCCAGCAGCCACTCCTCACTAGGGGTCTACAATGAGCAGTTCTTC. Translating gives CASSHSSLGVYNEQFF.

This clonotype has a count of ten or more. The chain joins TRBV6-2 or TRBV6-3 to TRBJ2-7, with D maybe TRBD1 (6 bases). CDR1 is MNHEY and CDR2 is SVGEGT in the germline V gene. This CDR3 contains 15 residues. V was clipped by 1 base and J by 2 bases, with 12 bases between them. CDR3: CASSYWARGPYEQYF. CDR3 in DNA: TGTGCCAGCAGTTACTGGGCCAGGGGCCCCTACGAGCAGTACTTC.

As to this clonotype: A read error may account for a junction end that differs from germline. This sequence joins TRBV6-5 and TRBJ1-1; possible D gene TRBD1, 6 bases. In germline, CDR1 is MNHEY, CDR2 SVGAGI. CDR3 length: 14 amino acids. CDR3 loop: CASSYRRGRGETFF. CDR3 DNA: TGTGCTAGCAGTTACCGAAGGGGGAGAGGTGAAACTTTCTTT.

At least ten counts were recorded for this clonotype. The rearrangement uses TRBV10-2 and TRBJ1-6, with 8 bases lining up with TRBD1. Unmatched junction bases numbered 1, after V lost 6 bases and J lost 3 bases. CDR1 and CDR2 from the germline V gene are WSHSY and SAAADI. This CDR3 spans 14 amino acids. The CDR3 protein is CASRDRVYNSPLHF. CDR3 sequence (DNA): TGCGCCAGCAGGGACAGGGTCTATAATTCACCCCTCCACTTT.

On this clonotype: This may come from a read error, since a much larger clone is one base off. This chain uses TRBV7-6 with TRBJ2-1; D is uncertain. TRBJ2-7 explains the end of the DNA better; the J call may be wrong. This CDR3 has 13 amino acids. Germline V gene lookup returns CDR1 SGHVS and CDR2 FNYEAQ. The CDR3 loop reads CASSLGFDNEQYF. In DNA form, the CDR3 reads TGTGCCAGCAGCTTAGGTTTCGACAATGAGCAGTACTTC.

This clonotype was seen repeatedly, ten times or more. The chain links TRBV24-1 to TRBJ2-1, with D possibly being TRBD2 (5 bases). CDR1 KGHDR and CDR2 SFDVKD come from the germline V gene. The CDR3 runs 14 residues. V shed 2 bases and J shed 8 bases, with 12 bases lying between them. Here the CDR3 reads CATSDSIGIDEQFF. The CDR3 DNA follows: TGTGCCACCAGTGATTCGATCGGGATCGATGAGCAGTTCTTC.

With respect to this clonotype: At one of its ends the junction is not consistent with the germline gene, which may arise from a read error. J is TRBJ2-1 and V is TRBV7-7, with no clear D. Germline CDR1 is SSHAT and CDR2 is FNYEAQ (reference sequence). The CDR3 extends over 14 amino acids. CDR3 bases: TGTGCTAGCAGCTTAGAGTTGGGGAACAATGAGCAGTTCTTC. Translated: CASSLELGNNEQFF.

Worth noting for this clonotype: Just one base apart from a much larger clone, this may be a read error. The V call is TRBV20-1, the J call TRBJ2-4, with no clear D. The CDR3 length is 11 residues. Per the germline V gene, CDR1 is DFQATT and CDR2 is SNEGSKA (reference sequence). V shed 6 bases and J shed 13 bases, with 16 bases lying between them. DNA for the CDR3: TGCAGTGCCACTAAAAGGGAACGCCAGTACTTC. It translates to CSATKRERQYF.

This clonotype was seen ten or more times. The chain uses TRBV10-3 and TRBJ2-3; unclear D gene. Germline CDR1 and CDR2: ENHRY and SYGVKD. CDR3 length equals 14 residues. Trimming removed 4 bases from V and 0 bases from J, with 8 bases in between. The CDR3 loop is CAISAEVSTDTQYF. CDR3 coding DNA: TGTGCCATCAGTGCAGAGGTTAGCACAGATACGCAGTATTTT.

This clonotype was detected ten times or more. J is TRBJ2-2 and V is TRBV6-6; D might be TRBD2 (6 bases). In germline, CDR1 is MNHNY, CDR2 SVGAGI (reference sequence). V lost 2 bases, J lost 7 bases, and 14 bases lay in between. The CDR3 covers 15 residues. CDR3: CASSYRRRAVGELFF. CDR3 DNA sequence: TGTGCCAGCAGTTACCGCCGGAGGGCCGTCGGGGAGCTGTTTTTT.

This clonotype appeared many times. J is TRBJ2-7 and V is TRBV4-2; D ambiguous. The V end lost 1 base, the J end lost 0 bases, and 10 bases lay between the germline ends. The CDR3 has 15 residues. Germline V lookup: CDR1 LGHNA, CDR2 YNFKEQ. The CDR3, as DNA: TGTGCCAGCAGCCAAGTATTGGCAGACTCCTACGAGCAGTACTTC. It specifies CASSQVLADSYEQYF.